Listed here are 23 T cell receptor beta chains from one sample, sequenced in a study of technical replicates of blood from a handful of donors. Clones were read by immunoSEQ multiplex PCR, and TCRdb kept only the in-frame ones, dropping some. The repertoire holds 65,000 to 95,000 clones, with about 97% as singletons. The sequencing sample was made of T cells isolated from PBMCs. These TCRs come from a human donor in good health.

On this clone: One junction end does not reproduce the germline sequence, and a read error may be involved. The chain uses TRBV7-7 and TRBJ1-4, with D perhaps TRBD1 (5 bases). The germline V gene encodes CDR1 SSHAT and CDR2 FNYEAQ (reference sequence). This CDR3 has 16 amino acids. The CDR3 DNA sequence: TGTGCTAGCAGCCAGGGCTCAGGGACTGGGAATGAAAAACTGTTTTTT. Translation: CASSQGSGTGNEKLFF.

The chain combines TRBV11-3 with TRBJ1-1; maybe TRBD1 (5 bases). Trimming took 5 bases from V and 1 from J, leaving 11 bases between them. The CDR3 has 14 residues. The germline gives CDR1 SGHNT, CDR2 YENEEA. The CDR3 protein is CASSVRQKNTEAFF. In DNA form, the CDR3 reads TGTGCCAGCAGCGTTAGACAGAAGAACACTGAAGCTTTCTTT.

V and J are TRBV25-1 and TRBJ1-3; 7 bases match TRBD1. J lost 4 bases, V lost 3 bases, and 6 bases had no gene match. This CDR3 comprises 15 residues. The V gene's germline CDR1 is MGHDK and CDR2 SYGVNS. The CDR3 nucleotides read TGTGCCAGCAGTGATTTCGACAGGGCCGGAAACACCATATATTTT. Its translation is CASSDFDRAGNTIYF.

The J gene is TRBJ1-5, the V gene TRBV27; D is unresolved. V lost 2 bases and J lost 4, with 6 bases in between. Germline CDR1 and CDR2: MNHEY and SMNVEV (reference sequence). The CDR3 is 13 residues long. CDR3 protein: CASSLERNQPQHF. The CDR3 DNA reads as TGTGCCAGCAGTTTAGAGCGGAATCAGCCCCAGCATTTT.

This CDR3 reads CASSIAPGQIQETQYF. DNA of the CDR3: TGTGCCAGCAGCATAGCACCGGGACAGATACAAGAGACCCAGTACTTC. V gene TRBV5-5 combines with J gene TRBJ2-5; 7 nucleotides match TRBD1. The CDR3 extends over 16 amino acids. CDR1 is SGHKS and CDR2 is YYEKEE in the germline V gene (reference sequence). V lost 4 bases to trimming and J lost 2 bases; unmatched junction nucleotides: 11.

This rearrangement joins TRBV4-1 to TRBJ2-4; TRBD2 matches at 12 bases. This CDR3 is built from 18 residues. Germline trimming cut 3 bases from V and 1 base from J; bases unmatched to any gene: 7. Germline V lookup: CDR1 MGHRA, CDR2 YSYEKL. CDR3: CASSQTSGSFGAKNIQYF. The CDR3 DNA reads as TGCGCCAGCAGCCAGACTAGCGGGAGCTTTGGGGCCAAAAACATTCAGTACTTC.

The V gene is TRBV7-8, the J gene TRBJ1-2; tentative D call: TRBD1 (6 bases). This CDR3 spans 16 amino acids. Deletions cut 0 bases from V and 2 bases from J, with 13 bases between. Germline-derived CDR1 and CDR2 are SGHVS and FQNEAQ. CDR3: CASSLAQGGHNYGYTF. CDR3 nucleotides: TGTGCCAGCAGCTTAGCGCAAGGGGGTCACAACTATGGCTACACCTTC.

The chain is built from TRBV5-8 and TRBJ1-3, with TRBD1 identical over 9 bases. There are 15 residues in the CDR3. Germline V CDR1 and CDR2: SGHTS, YDEGEE. V shed 4 bases and J 1 base; nucleotides not matched to a gene: 3. DNA for the CDR3: TGTGCCAGCAGCATTGGGACAGGGTCTGGAAACACCATATATTTT. This gives the protein CASSIGTGSGNTIYF. Filled out from reference TRBV5-8 and TRBJ1-3, the complete variable domain reads EAGVTQSPTHLIKTRGQQATLRCSPISGHTSVYWYQQALGLGLQFLLWYDEGEERNRGNFPPRFSGRQFPNYSSELNVNALELEDSALYLCASSIGTGSGNTIYFGEGSWLTVV.

The V and J genes are TRBV2 and TRBJ2-1, with D uncertain. This CDR3 has 15 amino acids. CDR1 and CDR2 (germline): SNHLY, FYNNEI. V was pared by 0 bases and J by 2 bases, with 8 bases between. Here the CDR3 reads CASSEAQVPYNEQFF. CDR3 nucleotides: TGTGCCAGCAGTGAAGCGCAGGTTCCCTACAATGAGCAGTTCTTC.

The chain recombines TRBV27 with TRBJ1-4; weak D call: TRBD1 (6 bases). Germline V gene sequence: CDR1 MNHEY, CDR2 SMNVEV (reference sequence). This CDR3 region has 13 residues. V was pared by 6 bases and J by 8 bases, with 13 bases between. CDR3 DNA sequence: TGTGCCAGCAGGCCACAGGGAAGGGAAAAACTGTTTTTT. Translated: CASRPQGREKLFF.

The V gene is TRBV5-6, the J gene TRBJ2-7; 9 bases are shared with TRBD1. The germline V gene has CDR1 SGHDT and CDR2 YYEEEE. Unmatched junction bases numbered 4, after V lost 0 bases and J lost 3 bases. The CDR3 loop spans 15 amino acids. CDR3 DNA sequence: TGTGCCAGCAGCTTGGGGGACAGGGATTTCTACGAGCAGTACTTC. It codes for CASSLGDRDFYEQYF. The full variable domain, in which reference TRBV5-6 and TRBJ2-7 provide the parts outside the CDR3, is DAGVTQSPTHLIKTRGQQVTLRCSPKSGHDTVSWYQQALGQGPQFIFQYYEEEERQRGNFPDRFSGHQFPNYSSELNVNALLLGDSALYLCASSLGDRDFYEQYFGPGTRLTVT.

The chain joins TRBV11-3 to TRBJ1-1; 8 nucleotides match TRBD1. The CDR3 has 16 residues. Trimming at V came to 1 base and at J to 3 bases, leaving 7 bases not matched to a gene. Germline V gene lookup returns CDR1 SGHNT and CDR2 YENEEA. The CDR3 bases are TGTGCCAGCAGCTTAGCAGGGGGCCGGCCGGACACTGAAGCTTTCTTT. This encodes CASSLAGGRPDTEAFF.

This chain uses TRBV7-9 with TRBJ2-5; the D is unclear. The CDR3 consists of 16 residues. V was clipped by 0 bases and J by 8 bases, with 19 bases between them. In germline, CDR1 is SEHNR, CDR2 FQNEAQ (reference sequence). The CDR3 region has the DNA TGTGCCAGCAGCTTAGCGGATAGTGCGGTCACGGATACCCAGTACTTC. It specifies CASSLADSAVTDTQYF.

About this clone itself: In the same sample, other DNA sequences code for this CDR3. CDR3 residues: CASSLTGGTDTQYF. CDR3 in DNA: TGTGCCAGCAGCTTAACCGGGGGCACAGATACGCAGTATTTT. This chain links TRBV7-3 with TRBJ2-3; D perhaps matches TRBD2 (5 bases). With 0 bases removed from V and 1 base from J, the gap between germline ends came to 5 bases. From germline, CDR1 is SGHTA and CDR2 FQGTGA. The CDR3 contains 14 residues.

This chain joins TRBV6-1 and TRBJ2-3; D gene unclear. The CDR3 extends over 15 amino acids. Per the germline V gene, CDR1 is MNHNS and CDR2 is SASEGT. V was shortened by 4 bases and J by 0 bases, with 11 bases between the two germline ends. CDR3 protein: CASSAPGASTDTQYF. The CDR3, as DNA: TGTGCCAGCAGTGCTCCGGGTGCCAGCACAGATACGCAGTATTTT.

Here the CDR3 reads CASSQLGLDGYEQYF. The CDR3 DNA sequence: TGCGCCAGCAGCCAACTGGGACTAGATGGCTACGAGCAGTACTTC. This sequence joins TRBV4-3 and TRBJ2-7, with 8 bases fitting TRBD2. CDR1 and CDR2 (germline): LGHNA, YSLEER. V was pared by 2 bases and J by 3 bases, with 6 bases of the junction left unmatched. This CDR3 spans 15 amino acids.

The V gene is TRBV5-4, the J gene TRBJ2-2; no clear D. Germline lookup yields CDR1 SGHNT and CDR2 YYREEE (reference sequence). The CDR3 length is 14 residues. V was trimmed by 0 bases and J by 5 bases, leaving 8 bases between them. CDR3 sequence: CASSLDPGTGELFF. CDR3 sequence (DNA): TGTGCCAGCAGCTTGGATCCAGGAACCGGGGAGCTGTTTTTT.

This clone was observed once. V and J are TRBV15 and TRBJ2-1; D possibly corresponds to TRBD2 (5 bases). V lost 3 bases and J lost 10, with 13 bases in between. From germline, CDR1 is LNHNV and CDR2 YYDKDF (reference sequence). There are 13 residues in the CDR3. The DNA of the CDR3 is TGTGCCACCAGCAGGGCATGGGCGGGCGAGCAGTTCTTC. Its protein is CATSRAWAGEQFF.

The chain uses TRBV6-1 and TRBJ2-5, with D possibly matching TRBD2 (5 bases). V was pared by 7 bases and J by 7 bases, with 13 bases between. This CDR3 is 12 amino acids long. The germline V gene encodes CDR1 MNHNS and CDR2 SASEGT. This CDR3 reads CASIGGAGTQYF. CDR3 nucleotide sequence: TGTGCCAGCATAGGAGGCGCTGGGACCCAGTACTTC.

This clone was picked up a small number of times. This chain links TRBV4-1 with TRBJ1-5; D perhaps matches TRBD1 (5 bases). The germline V and J ends were trimmed by 0 bases and 7 bases, with 13 bases remaining between them. The germline V gene has CDR1 MGHRA and CDR2 YSYEKL. This CDR3 region has 15 residues. DNA of the CDR3: TGCGCCAGCAGCCAAGAAGGAGGGGTCGGACAGCCCCAGCATTTT. Protein: CASSQEGGVGQPQHF.

The V gene is TRBV10-1, the J gene TRBJ2-1, with unresolved D. CDR1 and CDR2 (germline): WNHNN, SYGVQD (reference sequence). The CDR3 has 15 residues. Deletions cut 2 bases from V and 8 bases from J, with 16 bases between. CDR3 loop: CASSEGQPRSDEQFF. CDR3 nucleotide sequence: TGCGCCAGCAGTGAGGGGCAGCCCCGTTCGGATGAGCAGTTCTTC.

The chain uses TRBV19 and TRBJ2-2, with D unclear. CDR3 size: 13 residues. Germline CDR1 reads LNHDA; CDR2 reads SQIVND (reference sequence). The V gene lost 8 bases and the J gene lost 3 bases, with 10 bases spanning the gap. The CDR3 DNA is TGTGCCAGTCAACCAACTTACACCGGGGAGCTGTTTTTT. Translation: CASQPTYTGELFF.

V usage is TRBV7-2 and J usage is TRBJ1-2; the D gene is possibly TRBD1 (6 bases). The V end was cut by 0 bases, the J end by 4 bases, with 12 bases between. Germline CDR1 reads SGHTA; CDR2 reads FQGNSA. The CDR3 is made up of 15 amino acids. CDR3 amino acids: CASSLALGQIYGYTF. CDR3 sequence (DNA): TGTGCCAGCAGCTTAGCCCTAGGACAGATCTATGGCTACACCTTC.